The entry below gives a single T cell receptor (beta chain) sequence along with its context. The data were taken from a study of blood T cell repertoires in COVID-19. The overall study: Whether acute or convalescent, the COVID-19 samples came from the United States, Italy and Spain.

In the original analysis: Nucleated cell counts were estimated from reference gene primer amplification. Clones were sequenced by immunoSEQ multiplex PCR, and TCRdb holds only the in-frame ones, with some missing. V, J and clone size are those of that table, while D and trimming were read from the DNA. The data contain around 77,000 clones, around 83% of them seen just once; the ten biggest clones take up over 4.5%. V shed 3 bases and J shed 0 bases, with 6 bases lying between them. The CDR3 spans 14 residues. Germline CDR1 reads LNHDA; CDR2 reads SQIVND (reference sequence). This chain joins TRBV19 and TRBJ1-5; D unresolved. The receptor comes from an elderly man with acute or convalescent COVID-19. The specimen was peripheral blood. In DNA form, the CDR3 reads TGTGCCAGTAGTATGGCGGGTAGCAATCAGCCCCAGCATTTT. Encoded protein: CASSMAGSNQPQHF. Full variable domain (outside the CDR3, taken from reference TRBV19 and TRBJ1-5): DGGITQSPKYLFRKEGQNVTLSCEQNLNHDAMYWYRQDPGQGLRLIYYSQIVNDFQKGDIAEGYSVSREKKESFPLTVTSAQKNPTAFYLCASSMAGSNQPQHFGDGTRLSIL.